The 29 T cell receptor beta chains presented below share a single source sample, sequenced in a study of cytomegalovirus exposure and HLA in healthy donors. PCR used 60 Vbeta primers and 13 Jbeta primers. Profiling relied on immunoSEQ multiplex PCR, and the TCRdb table lists in-frame clones only, not all of them. The sample gives 150,000 to 200,000 clones, approximately 88% of which show up once; approximately 0.25% is in the top ten. The sequenced sample consisted of PBMCs. The origin of the receptors is a boy younger than 18 in good health and CMV-seronegative.

There are a few counts of this clone. This chain links TRBV9 with TRBJ1-1; 7 positions match TRBD1. The CDR3 contains 16 residues. Germline assignment: CDR1 SGDLS and CDR2 YYNGEE. Trimming took 0 bases from V and 3 from J; bases not matched to a gene: 8. The CDR3 region has the DNA TGTGCCAGCAGCGTAGATGGAGGGGGCAGTTACACTGAAGCTTTCTTT. This translates into CASSVDGGGSYTEAFF.

This rearrangement joins TRBV30 to TRBJ2-1; D is unclear. V was pared by 0 bases and J by 5 bases, with 8 bases between. The germline V gene encodes CDR1 GTSNPN and CDR2 SVGIG (reference sequence). This CDR3 has 13 residues. The DNA of the CDR3 is TGTGCCTGGAGTGTCTTCACACACAATGAGCAGTTCTTC. It translates to CAWSVFTHNEQFF.

CDR3 region: CAISPGLAGGSYEQYF. In DNA form, the CDR3 reads TGTGCCATCAGCCCGGGACTAGCGGGGGGTTCCTACGAGCAGTACTTC. The gene calls are TRBV10-3 and TRBJ2-7; 15 nucleotides match TRBD2. V shed 6 bases, J shed 1 base, and the junction held 4 bases outside the gene matches. The CDR3 consists of 16 residues. Germline values: CDR1 ENHRY, CDR2 SYGVKD.

This clone was recorded once. This chain uses TRBV28 with TRBJ1-3, with D unclear. Germline assignment: CDR1 MDHEN and CDR2 SYDVKM. Trimming took off 3 bases at V and 6 bases at J, with 9 bases between the two ends. This CDR3 contains 13 residues. Here the CDR3 reads CASSFAVENTIYF. CDR3 nucleotide sequence: TGTGCCAGCAGTTTCGCGGTGGAAAACACCATATATTTT.

J is TRBJ1-1 and V is TRBV10-3; TRBD1 is a possible D gene (5 bases). This CDR3 is 15 amino acids long. Per germline, CDR1 ENHRY and CDR2 SYGVKD. Trimming stripped 5 bases from V and 0 bases from J, with 13 bases between. In DNA, the CDR3 is TGTGCCATCAGTTGGACACCGAACATGAACACTGAAGCTTTCTTT. Its protein product is CAISWTPNMNTEAFF.

This chain connects TRBV15 to TRBJ1-2; 9 nucleotides match TRBD1. Trimming at V came to 4 bases and at J to 3 bases, leaving 6 bases not matched to a gene. The germline V gene has CDR1 LNHNV and CDR2 YYDKDF (reference sequence). The CDR3 is made up of 15 amino acids. The CDR3 DNA sequence: TGTGCCACCAGCAAAATACAGGGGGCGGACTATGGCTACACCTTC. Translation gives CATSKIQGADYGYTF. Full variable domain (rest looked up from reference TRBV15 and TRBJ1-2): DAMVIQNPRYQVTQFGKPVTLSCSQTLNHNVMYWYQQKSSQAPKLLFHYYDKDFNNEADTPDNFQSRRPNTSFCFLDIRSPGLGDTAMYLCATSKIQGADYGYTFGSGTRLTVV.

This chain's CDR3 is CASSPGLAGGFGELFF. CDR3 bases: TGTGCCAGCAGCCCCGGACTAGCGGGAGGGTTCGGGGAGCTGTTTTTT. The gene calls are TRBV9 and TRBJ2-2; 15 nucleotides line up with TRBD2. This CDR3 has 16 residues. Germline lookup yields CDR1 SGDLS and CDR2 YYNGEE. The ends lost 4 bases at V and 7 bases at J; junction bases unmatched: 5.

The genes are TRBV5-6 and TRBJ2-1; D gene ambiguous. V was clipped by 0 bases and J by 7 bases, with 5 bases between them. This CDR3 comprises 12 residues. Germline loops: CDR1 SGHDT, CDR2 YYEEEE. CDR3 nucleotides: TGTGCCAGCAGCTTGGAGAGGAATGAGCAGTTCTTC. Amino acids: CASSLERNEQFF.

This clone has a single count. V gene TRBV9 combines with J gene TRBJ2-7; 12 bases agree with TRBD2. The CDR3 totals 15 residues. The V gene's germline CDR1 is SGDLS and CDR2 YYNGEE. Losses at the gene ends were 4 bases for V and 4 bases for J; bases not matched to a gene: 6. The CDR3 region is CASSLAGGEMYEQYF. Written as DNA, the CDR3 is TGTGCCAGCAGCCTAGCGGGAGGGGAGATGTACGAGCAGTACTTC.

The V gene is TRBV9, the J gene TRBJ2-2, with D possibly matching TRBD1 (5 bases). CDR1 and CDR2 from the germline V gene are SGDLS and YYNGEE. This CDR3 comprises 17 residues. V lost 0 bases to trimming and J lost 6 bases, with 18 bases between them. Here the CDR3 DNA reads TGTGCCAGCAGCGTAGAATTAATGGGGCAGGATTCCGGGGAGCTGTTTTTT. The encoded protein is CASSVELMGQDSGELFF.

For the CDR3, the DNA is TGTGCCAGCAGACAGACATATGGCTACACCTTC. Translated, it gives CASRQTYGYTF. This chain joins TRBV28 and TRBJ1-2; D not resolved. The V gene lost 6 bases and the J gene lost 5 bases, with 7 bases spanning the gap. Germline CDR1 reads MDHEN; CDR2 reads SYDVKM. The CDR3 has 11 amino acids.

The chain employs TRBV9 and TRBJ2-7, with TRBD2 matching 13 bases. The V gene end was trimmed by 2 bases and the J gene end by 2 bases; junction bases not matched to a gene: 1. Looked up from germline, CDR1 is SGDLS and CDR2 is YYNGEE. CDR3 length equals 15 residues. CDR3 residues: CASSVGTSGAYEQYF. CDR3 nucleotide sequence: TGTGCCAGCAGCGTGGGGACTAGCGGGGCCTACGAGCAGTACTTC. Complete variable domain (other parts from reference TRBV9 and TRBJ2-7): DSGVTQTPKHLITATGQRVTLRCSPRSGDLSVYWYQQSLDQGLQFLIQYYNGEERAKGNILERFSAQQFPDLHSELNLSSLELGDSALYFCASSVGTSGAYEQYFGPGTRLTVT.

This chain joins TRBV11-3 and TRBJ2-1; D is possibly TRBD1 (5 bases). With 4 bases removed from V and 1 base from J, the gap between germline ends came to 14 bases. The CDR3 extends over 16 amino acids. Germline V CDR1 and CDR2: SGHNT, YENEEA. CDR3 DNA: TGTGCCAGCAGCTCTCGGGCAGGGTCGTCCTACAATGAGCAGTTCTTC. Amino acid sequence: CASSSRAGSSYNEQFF.

The chain links TRBV7-2 to TRBJ1-5, with D uncertain. The CDR3 contains 15 residues. V lost 5 bases, J lost 6 bases, and 17 bases lay in between. Germline V gene data show CDR1 as SGHTA and CDR2 as FQGNSA. CDR3 sequence: CASSRRYEGRQPQHF. In nucleotides, the CDR3 is TGTGCCAGCAGCCGACGTTACGAGGGTCGTCAGCCCCAGCATTTT.

In its sample, this clone was seen once. The J gene is TRBJ2-3, the V gene TRBV28, with TRBD2 as a possible D gene (6 bases). Germline V gene sequence: CDR1 MDHEN, CDR2 SYDVKM. Trimming shortened V by 2 bases and J by 1 base, and 19 bases separated the two germline ends. This CDR3 contains 18 residues. The CDR3 spells CASSLMRERVLGTDTQYF. The CDR3 DNA sequence: TGTGCCAGCAGTTTAATGAGGGAGCGGGTACTTGGCACAGATACGCAGTATTTT.

The chain recombines TRBV7-9 with TRBJ1-2, with D hard to call. The V gene's germline CDR1 is SEHNR and CDR2 FQNEAQ (reference sequence). V lost 0 bases to trimming and J lost 3 bases, with 20 bases between them. CDR3 length equals 18 residues. The CDR3 loop reads CASSLASPGRAGDYGYTF. CDR3 sequence (DNA): TGTGCCAGCAGCTTAGCATCTCCTGGGAGGGCCGGGGACTATGGCTACACCTTC.

The chain combines TRBV19 with TRBJ2-1, with a weak D call TRBD2 (6 bases). V was trimmed by 4 bases and J by 10 bases, leaving 11 bases between them. The CDR3 length is 12 residues. Germline V lookup: CDR1 LNHDA, CDR2 SQIVND (reference sequence). The CDR3: CASSREDWEQFF. The CDR3 nucleotides read TGTGCCAGTAGTAGGGAGGATTGGGAGCAGTTCTTC.

V and J are TRBV28 and TRBJ1-1, with D maybe TRBD1 (6 bases). The CDR3 sequence is 14 residues long. CDR1 and CDR2 (germline): MDHEN, SYDVKM. With 7 bases removed from V and 3 bases from J, the gap between germline ends came to 15 bases. The DNA of the CDR3 is TGTGCCAGCAACGAACCACAGGGTTACACTGAAGCTTTCTTT. It yields the protein CASNEPQGYTEAFF.

This clone has only one observation. The DNA of the CDR3 is TGTGCCAGCAGCTTAGCGCCGGGTCCAGCGGGGGGCCCCAGCCTACTGCAAGAGACCCAGTACTTC. Translated: CASSLAPGPAGGPSLLQETQYF. V and J are TRBV7-6 and TRBJ2-5; 9 positions agree with TRBD2. CDR3 length: 22 amino acids. CDR1 and CDR2 from the germline V gene are SGHVS and FNYEAQ. Trimming cost V 0 bases and J 2 bases; bases outside gene matches: 22. Full variable domain (rest looked up from reference TRBV7-6 and TRBJ2-5): GAGVSQSPRYKVTKRGQDVALRCDPISGHVSLYWYRQALGQGPEFLTYFNYEAQQDKSGLPNDRFSAERPEGSISTLTIQRTEQRDSAMYRCASSLAPGPAGGPSLLQETQYFGPGTRLLVL.

The chain's CDR3 is CASSVGAGFTDTQYF. As DNA, the CDR3 is TGTGCCAGCAGCGTAGGAGCGGGGTTCACAGATACGCAGTATTTT. The chain has TRBV9 and TRBJ2-3; 7 bases are a match to TRBD2. CDR1 is SGDLS and CDR2 is YYNGEE in the germline V gene. V was pared by 0 bases and J by 2 bases, with 3 bases of the junction left unmatched. CDR3 length: 15 amino acids.

This clone was seen only a few times. The chain uses TRBV6-5 and TRBJ1-1; the D gene is possibly TRBD1 (5 bases). This CDR3 spans 16 amino acids. V shed 0 bases and J shed 1 base, with 12 bases lying between them. Germline loops: CDR1 MNHEY, CDR2 SVGAGI. The DNA for the CDR3 is TGTGCCAGCAGTTACTCCGGGGGATCAGGGAACACTGAAGCTTTCTTT. Its protein product is CASSYSGGSGNTEAFF.

The chain joins TRBV27 to TRBJ2-7; TRBD1 might be the D (5 bases). The CDR3 length is 12 residues. Germline values: CDR1 MNHEY, CDR2 SMNVEV (reference sequence). Trimming took off 7 bases at V and 2 bases at J, with 9 bases between the two ends. The CDR3 is CASMDITYEQYF. For the CDR3, the DNA is TGTGCCAGCATGGACATAACCTACGAGCAGTACTTC.

This chain links TRBV30 with TRBJ1-1; the D is unclear. This CDR3 is built from 14 residues. The ends were cut back, 3 bases at V and 3 bases at J, with 14 bases in the middle. Germline V gives CDR1 GTSNPN, CDR2 SVGIG (reference sequence). CDR3 coding DNA: TGTGCCTGGAGCGAGATAATTCCGGACACTGAAGCTTTCTTT. It yields the protein CAWSEIIPDTEAFF.

The chain links TRBV7-8 to TRBJ1-2; TRBD1 agrees at 8 bases. Germline assignment: CDR1 SGHVS and CDR2 FQNEAQ. The ends lost 5 bases at V and 4 bases at J; junction bases unmatched: 6. The CDR3 runs 14 residues. CDR3 bases: TGTGCCAGCAGCCCATCGACAGGGGCCTATGGCTACACCTTC. Its translation is CASSPSTGAYGYTF.

J is TRBJ2-7 and V is TRBV7-2; D gene ambiguous. The V and J ends lost 3 bases and 3 bases respectively, with 9 bases between them. In germline, CDR1 is SGHTA, CDR2 FQGNSA. The CDR3 spans 13 residues. The chain's CDR3 is CASSFPGYYEQYF. DNA for the CDR3: TGTGCCAGCAGCTTCCCCGGGTACTACGAGCAGTACTTC.

This rearrangement joins TRBV2 to TRBJ2-5; 7 bases are shared with TRBD1. CDR1 and CDR2 (germline): SNHLY, FYNNEI. The length of the CDR3 is 13 residues. J was trimmed by 2 bases and V by 6 bases; bases with no gene match: 3. This CDR3 is CASSSQGQETQYF. The DNA of the CDR3 is TGTGCCAGCAGCTCACAGGGGCAAGAGACCCAGTACTTC.

The chain carries TRBV30 and TRBJ2-5; 9 bases align to TRBD1. The V gene's germline CDR1 is GTSNPN and CDR2 SVGIG (reference sequence). This CDR3 has 15 residues. V shed 0 bases, J shed 6 bases, and the junction held 8 bases outside the gene matches. The CDR3 sequence: CAWSVRDRESKTQYF. CDR3 DNA sequence: TGTGCCTGGAGTGTCAGGGACAGGGAATCTAAGACCCAGTACTTC.

This clone has just a few counts. The V and J genes are TRBV7-2 and TRBJ2-7; 9 nucleotides align to TRBD2. V shed 3 bases and J 5 bases; nucleotides not matched to a gene: 8. CDR1 SGHTA and CDR2 FQGNSA come from the germline V gene. CDR3 length equals 15 residues. CDR3 region: CASSFSAGGSNEQYF. The CDR3 nucleotides read TGTGCCAGCAGCTTCTCAGCGGGGGGCAGCAACGAGCAGTACTTC.

This clone has just a few counts. V and J are TRBV4-1 and TRBJ1-1, with 8 bases identical to TRBD1. The CDR3 contains 15 residues. The germline V gene has CDR1 MGHRA and CDR2 YSYEKL. The junction had 6 bases not matched to a gene; V was cut back by 2 bases and J by 4 bases. The CDR3 DNA is TGCGCCAGCAGCCAACCCGACAGGGGTAGCACTGAAGCTTTCTTT. Translating it yields CASSQPDRGSTEAFF.